These T cell receptor beta chains were read from a single sample in a study of T cells in localized non-small cell lung cancer. This table comes from immunoSEQ multiplex PCR, and its TCRdb copy is limited to in-frame clones, with some not included. The sample has roughly 70,000 clones, roughly nine tenths seen once. The specimen comprised peripheral blood, sampled before any cancer treatment. These receptors came from a male donor older than 55 with stage III squamous cell lung carcinoma. CDR3s include the opening cysteine and the closing phenylalanine or tryptophan. A D gene is named only where the DNA matches it firmly. The listing skips clone size in some rows; elsewhere it reads once, few, many or a size class.

v_call	clone_size	d_call	j_call	cdr3_nt	cdr3_aa
TRBV30	NA	NA	TRBJ2-3	TGTGCCTGCGGGGAAAGCACAGATACGCAGTATTTT	CACGESTDTQYF
TRBV19	NA	TRBD1	TRBJ1-1	TGTGCCAGTAGGCATAACGGACAGGGGATTAGGAACACTGAAGCTTTCTTT	CASRHNGQGIRNTEAFF
TRBV4-2	NA	NA	TRBJ2-5	TGTGCCAGCAGCCAAGAGGCCGTCCCGTCCGCGGAGACCCAGTACTTC	CASSQEAVPSAETQYF
TRBV7-8	once	NA	TRBJ2-2	TGTGCCAGCAGCGCCCAGGGGCTGAACACCGGGGAGCTGTTTTTT	CASSAQGLNTGELFF
TRBV10-2	NA	NA	TRBJ1-1	TGCGCCAGCAGTCTGCCGGGGTGGAACACTGAAGCTTTCTTT	CASSLPGWNTEAFF
TRBV28	few	NA	TRBJ1-1	TGTGCCAGCAGTTTGAGACAGAGGAACACTGAAGCTTTCTTT	CASSLRQRNTEAFF
TRBV19	NA	NA	TRBJ2-1	TGTGCCAGTAGTTGGCAGGGACCCTACAATGAGCAGTTCTTC	CASSWQGPYNEQFF
TRBV21-1	NA	NA	TRBJ1-6	TGTGCCAGCAGCCGGGGGGCCAGGACTGGTATCTCCTATAATTCACCCCTCCACTTT	CASSRGARTGISYNSPLHF
TRBV12-5	NA	NA	TRBJ2-1	TGTGCTAGTGGGGTGACGGCTTCCTACAATGAGCAGTTCTTC	CASGVTASYNEQFF
TRBV27	NA	NA	TRBJ1-5	TGTGCCAGCAGGGAGGGATACGGCAATCAGCCCCAGCATTTT	CASREGYGNQPQHF
TRBV29-1	NA	NA	TRBJ2-3	TGCAGCGTTGAAGGCTTGTCTAGCACAGATACGCAGTATTTT	CSVEGLSSTDTQYF
TRBV4-3	NA	NA	TRBJ2-7	TGCGCCAGCAGCCTCGTAGGGGGTTCCGAGCAGTACTTC	CASSLVGGSEQYF
TRBV5-1	NA	TRBD1	TRBJ1-4	TGCGCCAGCAGCACAAACACGGGACAGCTTAATGAAAAACTGTTTTTT	CASSTNTGQLNEKLFF
TRBV5-6	NA	NA	TRBJ1-2	TGTGCCAGCACCGACGGTGGGTTTGGCTATGGCTACACCTTC	CASTDGGFGYGYTF
TRBV7-9	NA	TRBD1	TRBJ1-6	TGTGCCAGCAGCACCGGGACAGGGGTTTCACCCCTCCACTTT	CASSTGTGVSPLHF
TRBV6-5	NA	TRBD1	TRBJ2-3	TGTGCCAGCAGTTACCAGGGGGCCACAGATACGCAGTATTTT	CASSYQGATDTQYF
TRBV6-5	NA	NA	TRBJ2-1	TGTGCCAGCAAAGTTGGCCAGCATGAGCAGTTCTTC	CASKVGQHEQFF
TRBV18	NA	TRBD1	TRBJ1-2	TGTGCCAGCTATACCGGGACAGGGAACTATGGCTACACCTTC	CASYTGTGNYGYTF
TRBV7-9	NA	NA	TRBJ1-6	TGTGCCAGCAGCATTTCCTTTGTGAATTCACCCCTCCACTTT	CASSISFVNSPLHF
TRBV20-1	once	NA	TRBJ2-3	TGCAGTGCCCCTTACCCAGATACGCAGTATTTT	CSAPYPDTQYF
TRBV28	NA	TRBD1	TRBJ2-2	TGTGCCAGCATTCCTGGGACAGGCTTTGTTGCCGGGGAGCTGTTTTTT	CASIPGTGFVAGELFF
TRBV5-1	NA	TRBD1	TRBJ1-2	TGCGCCAGCAGCTTGGATGGACAGGGTCTTATAGGCTACACCTTC	CASSLDGQGLIGYTF
TRBV19	NA	NA	TRBJ2-3	TGTGCCAGTAAACCCCAAAACGGGGCAGATACGCAGTATTTT	CASKPQNGADTQYF
TRBV5-1	NA	NA	TRBJ2-2	TGCGCCAGCAGCTTGAGCCAGGGGATCGGCGGGGAGCTGTTTTTT	CASSLSQGIGGELFF
TRBV6-5	NA	TRBD1	TRBJ1-1	TGTGCCAGCAGTACGGACAGGGAGGGTGAAGCTTTCTTT	CASSTDREGEAFF
TRBV4-2	NA	NA	TRBJ1-3	TGTGCCAGCAGCCAGCCGACAGGACGAGAAAACACCATATATTTT	CASSQPTGRENTIYF
TRBV6-5	NA	TRBD1	TRBJ1-3	TGTGCCAGCAGTTTTTCCGGGACAGGGGTCGGAAACACCATATATTTT	CASSFSGTGVGNTIYF
TRBV6-6	NA	NA	TRBJ2-7	TGTGCCAGCGGCTCACGCGGACCAGCGGAGGAGCAGTACTTC	CASGSRGPAEEQYF
TRBV6-5	NA	TRBD1	TRBJ1-4	TGTGCCAGCAGTAGCACAGGGGCCCGAGGGGAAAAACTGTTTTTT	CASSSTGARGEKLFF
TRBV29-1	NA	TRBD1	TRBJ1-1	TGCAGCGTCGGCACAGGGGGATTCGGCACTGAAGCTTTCTTT	CSVGTGGFGTEAFF
TRBV18	NA	NA	TRBJ2-1	TGTGCCAGCTCCCCTACTGGAGGGTACAATGAGCAGTTCTTC	CASSPTGGYNEQFF
TRBV10-3	NA	NA	TRBJ1-5	TGTGCCATCAGTGAGGACAGCAGCAATCAGCCCCAGCATTTT	CAISEDSSNQPQHF
TRBV11-3	NA	NA	TRBJ2-5	TGTGCCAGCAGCTTATGCGAGACCCAGTACTTC	CASSLCETQYF
TRBV10-3	NA	TRBD1	TRBJ2-2	TGTGCCATCAGTCAGGACAGGGGGCGCCGTACCGGGGAGCTGTTTTTT	CAISQDRGRRTGELFF
TRBV14	NA	NA	TRBJ1-3	TGTGCCAGCAGCCATCCGCCAGGGGCCACAATCTCTGGAAACACCATATATTTT	CASSHPPGATISGNTIYF
TRBV5-1	NA	NA	TRBJ1-1	TGCGCCAGCAGCGCTGGACCATCCAACACTGAAGCTTTCTTT	CASSAGPSNTEAFF
TRBV10-1	once	TRBD1	TRBJ2-2	TGCGCCAGCAGTGAGGGGACAGGGCACACCGGGGAGCTGTTTTTT	CASSEGTGHTGELFF
TRBV28	NA	TRBD1	TRBJ1-2	TGTGCCAGCAGTTTTCCGGGACAGGGGGCCTATGGCTACACCTTC	CASSFPGQGAYGYTF
TRBV6-1	once	NA	TRBJ1-2	TGTGCCAGCACCCAAGGGGGGGCTCTAAACTATGGCTACACCTTC	CASTQGGALNYGYTF
TRBV2	NA	NA	TRBJ1-2	TGTGCCAGCAGTGTGGTAAGGCGGGGCTACACCTTC	CASSVVRRGYTF
TRBV11-2	NA	TRBD1	TRBJ2-3	TGTGCCAGCAGACGGGGGACAGGAGGGACAGATACGCAGTATTTT	CASRRGTGGTDTQYF
TRBV6-6	NA	NA	TRBJ2-1	TGTGCCAGCAGGCGGGGATCCTACAATGAGCAGTTCTTC	CASRRGSYNEQFF
TRBV5-6	NA	TRBD1	TRBJ2-3	TGTGCCAGCAGCTCGCGACAGGGGCTCACAGATACGCAGTATTTT	CASSSRQGLTDTQYF
TRBV27	NA	TRBD1	TRBJ1-2	TGTGCCAGCAGTTTAAGCATCGGACAGGCCTATGGCTACACCTTC	CASSLSIGQAYGYTF
TRBV6-1	once	TRBD1	TRBJ1-4	TGTGCCAGCAGTGAAGGACAGGGGAAGACTGAAAAACTGTTTTTT	CASSEGQGKTEKLFF
TRBV6-5	few	NA	TRBJ2-4	TGTGCCAGCAGTTCAGGATTAGCCAAAAACATTCAGTACTTC	CASSSGLAKNIQYF
TRBV11-2	NA	TRBD2	TRBJ2-5	TGTGCCAGCAGCTTAGCCCCCCCCTCAAGCGGGGGGGCCCAAGAGACCCAGTACTTC	CASSLAPPSSGGAQETQYF
TRBV2	NA	TRBD1	TRBJ2-1	TGTGCCAGCACCCTTGACAGGGTTCCCAACAATGAGCAGTTCTTC	CASTLDRVPNNEQFF
TRBV7-2	once	NA	TRBJ2-5	TGTGCCAGCAGCCCGCGCGGAGGGGCGCAAGAGACCCAGTACTTC	CASSPRGGAQETQYF
TRBV5-5	once	TRBD2	TRBJ2-7	TGTGCCAGCAGTCCAGAACTAGCGTCCTACGAGCAGTACTTC	CASSPELASYEQYF
TRBV2	NA	TRBD2	TRBJ2-1	TGTGCCAGCAGGTGGACTAGCGGGGGGGTCGAGCAGTTCTTC	CASRWTSGGVEQFF
TRBV6-1	NA	NA	TRBJ1-4	TGTGCCAGCAGTAGGAGCTCTAATGAAAAACTGTTTTTT	CASSRSSNEKLFF